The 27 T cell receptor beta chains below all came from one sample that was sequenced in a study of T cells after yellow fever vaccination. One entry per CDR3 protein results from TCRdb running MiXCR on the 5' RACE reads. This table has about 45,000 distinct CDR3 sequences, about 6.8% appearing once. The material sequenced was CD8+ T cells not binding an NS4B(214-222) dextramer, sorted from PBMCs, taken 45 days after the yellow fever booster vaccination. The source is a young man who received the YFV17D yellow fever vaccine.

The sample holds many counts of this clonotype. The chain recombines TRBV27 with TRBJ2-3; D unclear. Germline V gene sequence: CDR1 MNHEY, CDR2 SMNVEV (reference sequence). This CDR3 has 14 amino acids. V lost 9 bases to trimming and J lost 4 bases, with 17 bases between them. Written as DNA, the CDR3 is TGTGCCAGTGCGAAGGCCCTTGGTCCAGATACGCAGTATTTT. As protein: CASAKALGPDTQYF.

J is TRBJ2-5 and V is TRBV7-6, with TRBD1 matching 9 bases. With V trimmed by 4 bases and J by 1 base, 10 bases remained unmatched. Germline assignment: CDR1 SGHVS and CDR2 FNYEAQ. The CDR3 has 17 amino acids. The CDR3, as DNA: TGTGCCAGCAGCTCGTATTCGGGGACAGGGACCCAAGAGACCCAGTACTTC. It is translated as CASSSYSGTGTQETQYF.

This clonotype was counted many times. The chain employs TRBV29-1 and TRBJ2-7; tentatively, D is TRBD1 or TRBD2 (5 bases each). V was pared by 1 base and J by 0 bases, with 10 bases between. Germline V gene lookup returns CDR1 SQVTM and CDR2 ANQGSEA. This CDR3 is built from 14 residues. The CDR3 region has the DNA TGCAGCGTTGAAGGCTGGGGGAGCTCCTACGAGCAGTACTTC. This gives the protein CSVEGWGSSYEQYF.

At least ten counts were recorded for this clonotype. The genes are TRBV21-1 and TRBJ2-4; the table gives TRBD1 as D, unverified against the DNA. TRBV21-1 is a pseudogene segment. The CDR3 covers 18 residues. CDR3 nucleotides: TGTGCCAGCAGCCCTCAGAGCCGGGACAGTTTAGCCAAAAACATTCAGTACTTC. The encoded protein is CASSPQSRDSLAKNIQYF.

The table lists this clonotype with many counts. In DNA, the CDR3 is TGTGCCAGCAGTGTCCTGGCGGGGCACGAGCAGTACTTC. It specifies CASSVLAGHEQYF. The chain joins TRBV6-4 to TRBJ2-7, with D perhaps matching TRBD2 (6 bases). This CDR3 has 13 amino acids. Trimming cost V 4 bases and J 5 bases, with 12 bases left between them. CDR1 and CDR2 (germline): MRHNA, SNTAGT.

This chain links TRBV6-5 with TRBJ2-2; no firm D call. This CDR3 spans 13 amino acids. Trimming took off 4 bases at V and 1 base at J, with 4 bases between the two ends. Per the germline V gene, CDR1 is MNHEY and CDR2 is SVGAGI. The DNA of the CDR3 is TGTGCCAGCAGTTTCAGGAACACCGGGGAGCTGTTTTTT. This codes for CASSFRNTGELFF.

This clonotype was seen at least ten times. The CDR3 reads CSAREGLAEYNEQFF. CDR3 DNA sequence: TGCAGTGCTAGAGAAGGACTAGCGGAGTACAATGAGCAGTTCTTC. V gene TRBV20-1 combines with J gene TRBJ2-1; 10 bases are a match to TRBD2. With V trimmed by 0 bases and J by 4 bases, 3 bases remained unmatched. Germline lookup yields CDR1 DFQATT and CDR2 SNEGSKA (reference sequence). This CDR3 contains 15 residues.

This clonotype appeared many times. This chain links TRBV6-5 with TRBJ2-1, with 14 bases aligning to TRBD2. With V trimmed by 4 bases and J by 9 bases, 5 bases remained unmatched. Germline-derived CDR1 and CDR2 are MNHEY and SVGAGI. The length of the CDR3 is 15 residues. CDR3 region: CASSLTSGRVTEQFF. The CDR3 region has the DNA TGTGCCAGCAGTTTGACTAGCGGGAGGGTGACTGAGCAGTTCTTC.

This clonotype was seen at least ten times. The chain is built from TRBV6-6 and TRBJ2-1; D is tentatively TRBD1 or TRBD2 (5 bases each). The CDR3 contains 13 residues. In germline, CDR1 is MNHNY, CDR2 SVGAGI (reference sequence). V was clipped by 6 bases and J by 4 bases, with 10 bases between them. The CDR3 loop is CASRGDSYNEQFF. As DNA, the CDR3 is TGTGCCAGCAGGGGAGACAGTTACAATGAGCAGTTCTTC.

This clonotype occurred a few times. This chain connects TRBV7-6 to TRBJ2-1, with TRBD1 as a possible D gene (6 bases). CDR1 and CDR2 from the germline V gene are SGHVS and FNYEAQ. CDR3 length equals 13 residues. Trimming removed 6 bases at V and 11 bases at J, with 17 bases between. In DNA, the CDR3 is TGTGCCAGCAGTTTCGGACAGACAGAAAAGCAGTTCTTC. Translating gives CASSFGQTEKQFF. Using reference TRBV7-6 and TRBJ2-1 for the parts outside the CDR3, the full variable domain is GAGVSQSPRYKVTKRGQDVALRCDPISGHVSLYWYRQALGQGPEFLTYFNYEAQQDKSGLPNDRFSAERPEGSISTLTIQRTEQRDSAMYRCASSFGQTEKQFFGPGTRLTVL.

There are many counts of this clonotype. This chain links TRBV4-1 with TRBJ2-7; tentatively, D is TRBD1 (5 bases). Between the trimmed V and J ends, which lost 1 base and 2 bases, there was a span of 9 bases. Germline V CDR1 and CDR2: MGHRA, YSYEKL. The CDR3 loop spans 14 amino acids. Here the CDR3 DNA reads TGCGCCAGCAGCCAAGTTGACAGCCCCTACGAGCAGTACTTC. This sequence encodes CASSQVDSPYEQYF.

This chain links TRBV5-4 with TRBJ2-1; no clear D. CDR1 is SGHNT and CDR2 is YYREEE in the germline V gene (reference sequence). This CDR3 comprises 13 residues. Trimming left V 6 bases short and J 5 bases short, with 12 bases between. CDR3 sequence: CASTPGSNNEQFF. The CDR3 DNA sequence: TGTGCCAGCACCCCAGGATCGAACAATGAGCAGTTCTTC.

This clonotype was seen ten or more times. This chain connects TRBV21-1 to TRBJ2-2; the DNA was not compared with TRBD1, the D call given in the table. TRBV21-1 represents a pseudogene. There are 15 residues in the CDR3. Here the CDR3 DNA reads TGTGCCAGCGTCCAACAGGGGAGGGACACCGGGGAGCTGTTTTTT. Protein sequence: CASVQQGRDTGELFF.

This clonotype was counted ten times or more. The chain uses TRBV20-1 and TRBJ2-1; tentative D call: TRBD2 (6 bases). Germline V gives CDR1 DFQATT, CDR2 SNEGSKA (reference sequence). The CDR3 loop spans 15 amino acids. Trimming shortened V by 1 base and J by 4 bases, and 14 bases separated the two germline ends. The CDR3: CSARAPEGRYNEQFF. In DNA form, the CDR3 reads TGCAGTGCTAGAGCCCCGGAGGGGCGTTACAATGAGCAGTTCTTC.

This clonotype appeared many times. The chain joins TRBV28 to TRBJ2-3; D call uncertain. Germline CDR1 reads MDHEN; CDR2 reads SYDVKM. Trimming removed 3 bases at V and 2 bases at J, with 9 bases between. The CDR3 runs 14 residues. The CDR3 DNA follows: TGTGCCAGCAGTTTGTCTAGGACCACAGATACGCAGTATTTT. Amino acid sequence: CASSLSRTTDTQYF.

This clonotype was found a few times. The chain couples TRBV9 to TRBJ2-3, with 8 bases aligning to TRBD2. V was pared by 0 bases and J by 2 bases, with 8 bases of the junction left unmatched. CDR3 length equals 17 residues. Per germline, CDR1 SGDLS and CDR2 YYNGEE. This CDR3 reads CASSVGPVAGSTDTQYF. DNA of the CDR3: TGTGCCAGCAGCGTAGGCCCCGTAGCGGGGTCCACAGATACGCAGTATTTT.

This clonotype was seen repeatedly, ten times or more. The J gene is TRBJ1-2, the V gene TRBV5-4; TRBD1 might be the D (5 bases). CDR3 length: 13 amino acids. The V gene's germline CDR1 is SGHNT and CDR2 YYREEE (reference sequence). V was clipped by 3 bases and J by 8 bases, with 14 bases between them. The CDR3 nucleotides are TGTGCCAGCAGCTCATGGCAGGGAGACGGCTACACCTTC. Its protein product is CASSSWQGDGYTF.

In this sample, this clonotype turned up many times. The CDR3 DNA reads TGCGCCAGCAGCTTGGTTGCGGGAATGAGCTCCTACGAGCAGTACTTC. It is translated as CASSLVAGMSSYEQYF. This chain connects TRBV5-1 to TRBJ2-7; maybe TRBD2 (6 bases). Trimming removed 0 bases from V and 0 bases from J, with 13 bases in between. This CDR3 contains 16 residues. Germline values: CDR1 SGHRS, CDR2 YFSETQ.

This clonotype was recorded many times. The CDR3 region is CSVEQGQSYNEQFF. Written as DNA, the CDR3 is TGCAGCGTTGAACAGGGACAGTCCTACAATGAGCAGTTCTTC. This chain uses TRBV29-1 with TRBJ2-1; TRBD1 matches at 7 bases. Germline V gene data show CDR1 as SQVTM and CDR2 as ANQGSEA. Unmatched junction bases numbered 2, after V lost 2 bases and J lost 1 base. This CDR3 region has 14 residues.

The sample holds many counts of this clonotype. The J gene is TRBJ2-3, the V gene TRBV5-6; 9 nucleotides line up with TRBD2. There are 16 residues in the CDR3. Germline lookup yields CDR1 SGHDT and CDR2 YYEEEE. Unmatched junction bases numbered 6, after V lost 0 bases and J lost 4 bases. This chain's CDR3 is CASSLELAGYPDTQYF. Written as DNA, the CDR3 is TGTGCCAGCAGCTTGGAGCTAGCGGGATACCCAGATACGCAGTATTTT.

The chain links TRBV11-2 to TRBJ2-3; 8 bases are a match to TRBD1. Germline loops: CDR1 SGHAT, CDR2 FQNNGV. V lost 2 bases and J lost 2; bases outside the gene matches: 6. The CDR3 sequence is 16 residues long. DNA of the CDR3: TGTGCCAGCAGCTTATACGGACAGGGAGTCACAGATACGCAGTATTTT. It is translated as CASSLYGQGVTDTQYF.

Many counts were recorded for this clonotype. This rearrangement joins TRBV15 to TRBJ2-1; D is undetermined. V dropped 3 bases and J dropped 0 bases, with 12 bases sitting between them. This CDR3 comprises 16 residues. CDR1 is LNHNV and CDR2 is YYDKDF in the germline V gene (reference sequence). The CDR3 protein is CATSSPELSSYNEQFF. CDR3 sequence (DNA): TGTGCCACCAGCAGCCCCGAATTGAGCTCCTACAATGAGCAGTTCTTC.

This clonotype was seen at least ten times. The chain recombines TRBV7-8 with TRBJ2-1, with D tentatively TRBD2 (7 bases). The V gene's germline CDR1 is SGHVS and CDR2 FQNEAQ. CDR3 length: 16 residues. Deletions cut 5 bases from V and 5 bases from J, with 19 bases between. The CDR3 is CASSPTGGSGHNEQFF. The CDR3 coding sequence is TGTGCCAGCAGCCCCACGGGGGGCTCAGGCCACAATGAGCAGTTCTTC.

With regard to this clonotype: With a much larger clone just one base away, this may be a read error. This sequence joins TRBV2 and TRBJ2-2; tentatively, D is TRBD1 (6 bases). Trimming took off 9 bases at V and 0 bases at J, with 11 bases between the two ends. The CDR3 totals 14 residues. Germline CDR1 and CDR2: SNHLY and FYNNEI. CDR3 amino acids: CASWTETNTGELFF. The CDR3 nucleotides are TGTGCCAGTTGGACAGAGACGAACACCGGGGAGCTGTTTTTT.

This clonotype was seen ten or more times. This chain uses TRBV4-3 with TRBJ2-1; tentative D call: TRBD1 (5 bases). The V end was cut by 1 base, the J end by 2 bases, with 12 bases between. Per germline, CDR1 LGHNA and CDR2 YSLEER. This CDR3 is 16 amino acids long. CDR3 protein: CASSQAQGVAYNEQFF. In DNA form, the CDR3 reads TGCGCCAGCAGCCAAGCCCAGGGTGTTGCCTACAATGAGCAGTTCTTC.

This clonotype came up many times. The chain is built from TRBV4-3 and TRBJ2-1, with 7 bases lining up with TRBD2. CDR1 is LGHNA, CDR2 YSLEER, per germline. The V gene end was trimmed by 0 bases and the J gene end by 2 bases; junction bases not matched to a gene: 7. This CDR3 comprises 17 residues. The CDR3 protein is CASSQEPERDPYNEQFF. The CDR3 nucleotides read TGCGCCAGCAGCCAAGAGCCCGAGCGGGACCCCTACAATGAGCAGTTCTTC.

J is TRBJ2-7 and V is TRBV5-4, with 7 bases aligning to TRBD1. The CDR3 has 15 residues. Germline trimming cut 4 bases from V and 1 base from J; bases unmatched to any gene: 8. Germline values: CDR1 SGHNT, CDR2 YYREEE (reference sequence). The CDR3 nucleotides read TGTGCCAGCAGCCCCGCAGGGGGTTGGTCCTACGAGCAGTACTTC. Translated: CASSPAGGWSYEQYF.